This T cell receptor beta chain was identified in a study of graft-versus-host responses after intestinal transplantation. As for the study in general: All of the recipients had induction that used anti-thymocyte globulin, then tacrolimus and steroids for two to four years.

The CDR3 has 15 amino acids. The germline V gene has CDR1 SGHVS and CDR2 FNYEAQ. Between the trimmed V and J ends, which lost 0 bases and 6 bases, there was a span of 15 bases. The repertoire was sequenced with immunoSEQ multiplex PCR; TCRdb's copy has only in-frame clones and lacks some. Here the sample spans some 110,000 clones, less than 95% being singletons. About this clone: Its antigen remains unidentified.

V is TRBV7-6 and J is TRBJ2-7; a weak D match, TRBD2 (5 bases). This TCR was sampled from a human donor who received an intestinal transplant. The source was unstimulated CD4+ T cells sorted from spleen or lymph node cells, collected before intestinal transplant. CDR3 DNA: TGTGCCAGCAGCTTAGCGCTGGTCGGTAGCGCCGAGCAGTACTTC. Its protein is CASSLALVGSAEQYF.